These 27 T cell receptor beta chains originate from one sample sequenced in a study of T cell responses to AZD1222 COVID-19 vaccine. The assay was immunoSEQ multiplex PCR, and TCRdb's table has in-frame clones only and misses some. The sample consists of roughly 200,000 clones, approximately 92% of them appearing once. The specimen comprised peripheral blood, sampled on day 0 of AZD1222 vaccination. These receptors came from an adult in good health.

The rearrangement links TRBV28 to TRBJ1-2; D possibly corresponds to TRBD1 (5 bases). The CDR3 totals 15 residues. Germline loops: CDR1 MDHEN, CDR2 SYDVKM. Trimming removed 5 bases at V and 8 bases at J, with 21 bases between. Written as DNA, the CDR3 is TGTGCCAGCAGTCTACAGGAATCATCCTATCAAGGCTACACCTTC. This gives the protein CASSLQESSYQGYTF.

The chain employs TRBV7-9 and TRBJ1-3; perhaps TRBD1 as D (6 bases). V shed 4 bases and J shed 0 bases, with 22 bases lying between them. Germline V gene sequence: CDR1 SEHNR, CDR2 FQNEAQ (reference sequence). The CDR3 totals 19 residues. The CDR3 DNA sequence: TGTGCCAGCAGCTCTTTCACCCCAGGGGAGGGGGTCTCTGGAAACACCATATATTTT. This gives the protein CASSSFTPGEGVSGNTIYF.

The gene calls are TRBV18 and TRBJ1-4; D is unresolved. This CDR3 has 12 residues. Germline V gives CDR1 KGHSH, CDR2 LQKENI. Deletions cut 3 bases from V and 11 bases from J, with 10 bases between. CDR3: CASSPSQRKLFF. CDR3 nucleotide sequence: TGTGCCAGCTCACCTTCCCAGAGGAAACTGTTTTTT.

The chain links TRBV5-4 to TRBJ1-5; no firm D call. Trimming stripped 5 bases from V and 7 bases from J, with 16 bases between. Germline lookup yields CDR1 SGHNT and CDR2 YYREEE (reference sequence). CDR3 length: 14 residues. CDR3 DNA: TGTGCCAGCAGTAACGACCGCGCGGGGCAGCCCCAGCATTTT. This codes for CASSNDRAGQPQHF.

The chain employs TRBV6-5 and TRBJ1-1; D remains unclear. Between the trimmed V and J ends, which lost 7 bases and 11 bases, there was a span of 20 bases. The CDR3 has 13 residues. Germline V gene lookup returns CDR1 MNHEY and CDR2 SVGAGI. CDR3 bases: TGTGCCAGCACGGACCGGTCCGACGGGTGGGCTTTCTTT. Residues: CASTDRSDGWAFF.

This chain connects TRBV5-6 to TRBJ2-6; D gene uncertain. Germline lookup yields CDR1 SGHDT and CDR2 YYEEEE. CDR3 length equals 14 residues. Trimming stripped 4 bases from V and 2 bases from J, with 7 bases between. Written as DNA, the CDR3 is TGTGCCAGCAGCAGCACTACTGGGGCCAACGTCCTGACTTTC. Encoded protein: CASSSTTGANVLTF.

This clone was seen only a few times. This chain joins TRBV18 and TRBJ1-1; no firm D call. Germline V gene lookup returns CDR1 KGHSH and CDR2 LQKENI. The V end lost 4 bases, the J end lost 1 base, and 7 bases lay between the germline ends. This CDR3 is built from 13 residues. The CDR3 loop reads CASSRSANTEAFF. In nucleotides, the CDR3 is TGTGCCAGCTCACGCTCAGCGAACACTGAAGCTTTCTTT.

V usage is TRBV18 and J usage is TRBJ1-4; D unresolved. This CDR3 has 16 amino acids. Per the germline V gene, CDR1 is KGHSH and CDR2 is LQKENI. Trimming took off 0 bases at V and 0 bases at J, with 8 bases between the two ends. The CDR3 DNA is TGTGCCAGCTCACCACCGTCAGGACCAACTAATGAAAAACTGTTTTTT. Protein product: CASSPPSGPTNEKLFF.

The chain couples TRBV12-5 to TRBJ1-5; D not certain. The CDR3 contains 14 residues. Deletions cut 8 bases from V and 2 bases from J, with 13 bases between. The germline V gene encodes CDR1 LGHNT and CDR2 FRNRAP. CDR3 nucleotide sequence: TGTGCTAGTAGTTCGGGCAATGGCAATCAGCCCCAGCATTTT. Translated, it gives CASSSGNGNQPQHF.

The DNA of the CDR3 is TGTGCCAGCCGACAGGGTTGGACCGGGGAGCTGTTTTTT. Protein product: CASRQGWTGELFF. The gene calls are TRBV12-3 or TRBV12-4 and TRBJ2-2, with 7 positions matching TRBD1. The CDR3 sequence is 13 residues long. The J segment lost 5 bases and the V segment lost 8 bases, leaving 5 bases of the junction unmatched.

V gene TRBV10-3 combines with J gene TRBJ2-5, with 16 bases aligning to TRBD2. The CDR3 has 18 amino acids. Trimming at V came to 6 bases and at J to 1 base, leaving 8 bases not matched to a gene. Germline lookup yields CDR1 ENHRY and CDR2 SYGVKD. The CDR3 nucleotides are TGTGCCATCAGCCCGGGACTAGCGGGGGGGGCTACCCAAGAGACCCAGTACTTC. Protein product: CAISPGLAGGATQETQYF.

The chain joins TRBV27 to TRBJ2-7, with TRBD2 matching over 7 bases. Germline CDR1 MNHEY, CDR2 SMNVEV (reference sequence). The V and J ends lost 6 bases and 3 bases, in that order; junction bases with no gene match: 8. The CDR3 is 14 amino acids. The CDR3 protein is CASSLKAGVYEQYF. CDR3 nucleotides: TGTGCCAGCAGCCTCAAGGCGGGAGTCTACGAGCAGTACTTC.

The J gene is TRBJ2-7, the V gene TRBV28, with TRBD1 as a possible D gene (6 bases). The CDR3 totals 14 residues. Trimming pared 3 bases from V and 0 bases from J, leaving 9 bases between. Germline CDR1 is MDHEN and CDR2 is SYDVKM. The CDR3, as DNA: TGTGCCAGCAGTTTGGGGGACAACTCCTACGAGCAGTACTTC. This codes for CASSLGDNSYEQYF.

The CDR3 loop reads CASGGGDRNTEAFF. The CDR3 DNA is TGCGCCAGCGGCGGGGGAGACAGGAACACTGAAGCTTTCTTT. The rearrangement links TRBV5-1 to TRBJ1-1, with a weak D call TRBD1 (5 bases). The CDR3 is made up of 14 amino acids. From germline, CDR1 is SGHRS and CDR2 YFSETQ. Trimming pared 7 bases from V and 1 base from J, leaving 14 bases between.

The rearrangement links TRBV4-1 to TRBJ1-5; a possible D gene is TRBD1 (5 bases). With 2 bases removed from V and 5 bases from J, the gap between germline ends came to 7 bases. Germline CDR1 and CDR2: MGHRA and YSYEKL. The CDR3 is 13 residues long. The CDR3 sequence is CASSQQGDQPQHF. CDR3 sequence (DNA): TGCGCCAGCAGCCAACAGGGAGATCAGCCCCAGCATTTT.

The J gene is TRBJ2-7, the V gene TRBV13, with D unclear. Trimming shortened V by 5 bases and J by 5 bases, and 13 bases separated the two germline ends. The CDR3 spans 13 residues. Germline CDR1 and CDR2: PRHDT and FYEKMQ (reference sequence). This CDR3 reads CASSRRSSHEQYF. Here the CDR3 DNA reads TGTGCCAGCAGCCGCCGGAGTTCCCACGAGCAGTACTTC.

V gene TRBV4-3 combines with J gene TRBJ2-3; 9 nucleotides agree with TRBD2. CDR3 length: 17 residues. V shed 0 bases and J 4 bases; nucleotides not matched to a gene: 8. The germline gives CDR1 LGHNA, CDR2 YSLEER. CDR3 residues: CASSQDLAGGGPDTQYF. As DNA, the CDR3 is TGCGCCAGCAGCCAAGATTTGGCGGGGGGGGGACCAGATACGCAGTATTTT.

This chain connects TRBV4-2 to TRBJ1-2, with D possibly TRBD1 on 6 matching bases. The CDR3 sequence is 15 residues long. Trimming pared 0 bases from V and 7 bases from J, leaving 15 bases between. Germline V CDR1 and CDR2: LGHNA, YNFKEQ. CDR3 nucleotides: TGTGCCAGCAGCCAAGATAGAGTGAGCAGGGGTGGCTACACCTTC. It specifies CASSQDRVSRGGYTF.

CDR3 bases: TGTGCCAGCAGCCCCACAGGGGGGATCGAGCAGTACTTC. This encodes CASSPTGGIEQYF. This chain connects TRBV6-2 or TRBV6-3 to TRBJ2-7; 8 nucleotides align to TRBD1. The CDR3 runs 13 residues. V lost 6 bases to trimming and J lost 6 bases; unmatched junction nucleotides: 7. In germline, CDR1 is MNHEY, CDR2 SVGEGT.

V gene TRBV5-6 combines with J gene TRBJ1-1; D is undetermined. Trimming took off 2 bases at V and 2 bases at J, with 7 bases between the two ends. Per the germline V gene, CDR1 is SGHDT and CDR2 is YYEEEE. There are 13 residues in the CDR3. The CDR3 protein is CASSFYLNTEAFF. The CDR3 coding sequence is TGTGCCAGCAGCTTTTACCTAAACACTGAAGCTTTCTTT.

This sequence joins TRBV9 and TRBJ1-3; D gene ambiguous. V lost 7 bases to trimming and J lost 10 bases, with 18 bases between them. The CDR3 totals 13 residues. Germline CDR1 and CDR2: SGDLS and YYNGEE. The CDR3 DNA reads as TGTGCCAGCGGTAACGAGCTGCGAAGGACCATATATTTT. It encodes CASGNELRRTIYF.

The DNA for the CDR3 is TGTGCCAGCAGTGAGGGCAGGGGGTCCTCCTACGAGCAGTACTTC. It yields the protein CASSEGRGSSYEQYF. V gene TRBV6-1 combines with J gene TRBJ2-7; 7 bases agree with TRBD1. V was pared by 3 bases and J by 0 bases, with 5 bases of the junction left unmatched. CDR1 MNHNS and CDR2 SASEGT come from the germline V gene. The length of the CDR3 is 15 residues.

This rearrangement joins TRBV27 to TRBJ2-3; D unresolved. Between the trimmed V and J ends, which lost 7 bases and 1 base, there was a span of 9 bases. The CDR3 totals 13 residues. The germline V gene encodes CDR1 MNHEY and CDR2 SMNVEV (reference sequence). CDR3 region: CASKSSGTDTQYF. In nucleotides, the CDR3 is TGTGCCAGCAAAAGTTCAGGCACAGATACGCAGTATTTT.

CDR3 loop: CASSLSGQNREQYF. In DNA, the CDR3 is TGTGCCAGCAGCCTATCCGGACAGAATCGCGAGCAGTACTTC. The rearrangement links TRBV3-1 (or the pseudogene TRBV3-2) to TRBJ2-7; the D gene is possibly TRBD1 (6 bases). From germline, CDR1 is LGHDT and CDR2 YNNKEL (reference sequence). There are 14 residues in the CDR3. Trimming took 4 bases from V and 6 from J, leaving 16 bases between them.

This clone was picked up one time. V usage is TRBV28 and J usage is TRBJ2-2; D is perhaps TRBD2 (5 bases). Trimming pared 5 bases from V and 10 bases from J, leaving 20 bases between. The CDR3 runs 15 residues. Germline V gene data show CDR1 as MDHEN and CDR2 as SYDVKM. The CDR3 here is CASSPRTGSFVELFF. CDR3 DNA: TGTGCCAGCAGTCCCCGGACTGGAAGCTTCGTGGAGCTGTTTTTT.

In this sample, this clone turned up once. The chain has TRBV29-1 and TRBJ1-2; D unresolved. V was shortened by 5 bases and J by 2 bases, with 18 bases between the two germline ends. In germline, CDR1 is SQVTM, CDR2 ANQGSEA. The CDR3 runs 15 residues. The CDR3 sequence is CSVSHSGGSNYGYTF. In DNA, the CDR3 is TGCAGCGTTTCCCATTCAGGAGGCAGCAACTATGGCTACACCTTC.

With respect to this clone: The sample carries other DNA sequences with the same CDR3. J is TRBJ1-3 and V is TRBV7-9, with D hard to call. The germline V and J ends were trimmed by 1 base and 0 bases, with 7 bases remaining between them. Germline CDR1 reads SEHNR; CDR2 reads FQNEAQ (reference sequence). This CDR3 contains 15 residues. The CDR3 DNA reads as TGTGCCAGCAGCTTAGGTCGGGACTCTGGAAACACCATATATTTT. It yields the protein CASSLGRDSGNTIYF.